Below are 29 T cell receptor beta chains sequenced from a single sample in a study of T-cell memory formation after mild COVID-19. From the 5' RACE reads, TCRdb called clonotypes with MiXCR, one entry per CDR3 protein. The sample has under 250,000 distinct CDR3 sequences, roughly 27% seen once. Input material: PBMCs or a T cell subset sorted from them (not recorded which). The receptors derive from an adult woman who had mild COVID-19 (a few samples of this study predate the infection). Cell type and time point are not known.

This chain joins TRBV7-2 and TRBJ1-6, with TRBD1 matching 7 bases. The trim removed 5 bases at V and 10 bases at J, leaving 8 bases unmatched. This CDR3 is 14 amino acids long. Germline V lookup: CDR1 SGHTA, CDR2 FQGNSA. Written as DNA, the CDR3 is TGTGCCAGCAGCCCGCGACAGGGCGGCTCACCCCTCCACTTT. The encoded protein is CASSPRQGGSPLHF.

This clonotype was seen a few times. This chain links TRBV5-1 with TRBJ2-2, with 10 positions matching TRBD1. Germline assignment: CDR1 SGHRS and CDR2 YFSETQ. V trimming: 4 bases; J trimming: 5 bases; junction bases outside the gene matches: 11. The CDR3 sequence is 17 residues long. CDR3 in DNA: TGCGCCAGCAGCCCGACAAGACAGGGGGCAGGTACCGGGGAGCTGTTTTTT. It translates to CASSPTRQGAGTGELFF.

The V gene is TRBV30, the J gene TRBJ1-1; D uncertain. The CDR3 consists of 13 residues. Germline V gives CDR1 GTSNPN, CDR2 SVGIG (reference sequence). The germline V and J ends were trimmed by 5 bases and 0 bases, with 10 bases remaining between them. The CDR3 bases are TGTGCCTGGCTGCTTCTTGTGAACACTGAAGCTTTCTTT. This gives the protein CAWLLLVNTEAFF.

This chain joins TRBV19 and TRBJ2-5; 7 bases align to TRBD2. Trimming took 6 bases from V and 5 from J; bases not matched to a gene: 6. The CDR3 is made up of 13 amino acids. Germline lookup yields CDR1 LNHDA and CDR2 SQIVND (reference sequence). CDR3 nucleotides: TGTGCCAGTAGATGGGGGGGGACGGAGACCCAGTACTTC. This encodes CASRWGGTETQYF.

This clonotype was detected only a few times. The CDR3 is CASIQGAGNYGYTF. The CDR3 nucleotides read TGTGCCAGCATCCAGGGGGCTGGTAACTATGGCTACACCTTC. V usage is TRBV12-3 or TRBV12-4 and J usage is TRBJ1-2, with 8 positions matching TRBD1. The junction had 5 bases not matched to a gene; V was cut back by 7 bases and J by 1 base. This CDR3 comprises 14 residues.

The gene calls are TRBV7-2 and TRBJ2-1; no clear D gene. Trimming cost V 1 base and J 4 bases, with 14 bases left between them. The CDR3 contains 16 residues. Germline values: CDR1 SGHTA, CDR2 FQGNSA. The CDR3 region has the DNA TGTGCCAGCAGCTTAGAATCCAGCAGCACTTACAATGAGCAGTTCTTC. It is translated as CASSLESSSTYNEQFF.

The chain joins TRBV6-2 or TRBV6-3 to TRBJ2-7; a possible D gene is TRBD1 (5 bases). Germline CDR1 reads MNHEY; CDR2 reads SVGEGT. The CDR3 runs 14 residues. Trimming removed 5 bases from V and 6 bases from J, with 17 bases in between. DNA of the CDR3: TGTGCCAGCAGTCGACAGTCTGACAGCTCCGAGCAGTACTTC. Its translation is CASSRQSDSSEQYF.

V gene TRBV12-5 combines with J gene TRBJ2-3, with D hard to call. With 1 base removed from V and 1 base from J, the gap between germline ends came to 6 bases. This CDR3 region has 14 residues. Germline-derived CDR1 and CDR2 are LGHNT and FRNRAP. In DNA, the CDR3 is TGTGCTAGTGGTTTGGGCAGCCGCACAGATACGCAGTATTTT. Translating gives CASGLGSRTDTQYF.

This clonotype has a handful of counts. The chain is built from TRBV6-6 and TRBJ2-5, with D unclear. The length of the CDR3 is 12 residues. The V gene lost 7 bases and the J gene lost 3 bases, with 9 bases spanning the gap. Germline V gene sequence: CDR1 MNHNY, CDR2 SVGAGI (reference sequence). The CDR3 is CASKRQEETQYF. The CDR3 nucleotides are TGTGCCAGCAAACGGCAGGAAGAGACCCAGTACTTC.

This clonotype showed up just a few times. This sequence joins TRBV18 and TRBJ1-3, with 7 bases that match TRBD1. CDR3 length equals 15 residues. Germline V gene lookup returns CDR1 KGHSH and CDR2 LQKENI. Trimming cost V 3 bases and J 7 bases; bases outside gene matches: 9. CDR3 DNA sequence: TGTGCCAGCTCACCCCGGGACAGTCAAGGCAACACCATATATTTT. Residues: CASSPRDSQGNTIYF.

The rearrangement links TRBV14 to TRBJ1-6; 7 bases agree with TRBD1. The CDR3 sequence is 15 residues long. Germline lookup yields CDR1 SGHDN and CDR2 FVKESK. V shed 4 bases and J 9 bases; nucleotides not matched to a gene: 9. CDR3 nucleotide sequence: TGTGCCAGCAGCCTAGAAGCACAGGGGAGTTCACCCCTCCACTTT. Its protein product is CASSLEAQGSSPLHF. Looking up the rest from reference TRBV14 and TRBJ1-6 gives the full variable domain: EAGVTQFPSHSVIEKGQTVTLRCDPISGHDNLYWYRRVMGKEIKFLLHFVKESKQDESGMPNNRFLAERTGGTYSTLKVQPAELEDSGVYFCASSLEAQGSSPLHFGNGTRLTVT.

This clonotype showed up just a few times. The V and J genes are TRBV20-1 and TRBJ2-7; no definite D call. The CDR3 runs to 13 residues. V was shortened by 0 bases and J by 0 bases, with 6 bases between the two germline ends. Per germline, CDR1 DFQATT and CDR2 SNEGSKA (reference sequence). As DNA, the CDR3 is TGCAGTGCTAGAGATTGGAGCTCCTACGAGCAGTACTTC. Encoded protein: CSARDWSSYEQYF.

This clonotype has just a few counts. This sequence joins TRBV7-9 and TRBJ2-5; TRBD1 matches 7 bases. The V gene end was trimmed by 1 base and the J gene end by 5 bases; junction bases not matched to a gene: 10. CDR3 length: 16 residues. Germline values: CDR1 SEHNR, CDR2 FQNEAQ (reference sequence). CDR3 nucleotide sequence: TGTGCCAGCAGCTTAGAAGGACAGGTCCGGAGGGAGACCCAGTACTTC. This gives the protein CASSLEGQVRRETQYF.

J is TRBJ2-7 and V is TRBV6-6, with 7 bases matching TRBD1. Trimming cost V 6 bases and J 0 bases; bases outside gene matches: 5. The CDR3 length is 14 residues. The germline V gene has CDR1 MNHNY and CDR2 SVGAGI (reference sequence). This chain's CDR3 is CASRVDRVSYEQYF. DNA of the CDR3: TGTGCCAGCAGAGTCGACAGGGTCTCCTACGAGCAGTACTTC.

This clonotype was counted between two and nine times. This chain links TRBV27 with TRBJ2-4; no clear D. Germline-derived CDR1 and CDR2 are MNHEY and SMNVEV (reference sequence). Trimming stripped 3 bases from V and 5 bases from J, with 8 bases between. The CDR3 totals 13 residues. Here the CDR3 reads CASSFRLENIQYF. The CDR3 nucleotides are TGTGCCAGCAGTTTCAGACTGGAAAACATTCAGTACTTC.

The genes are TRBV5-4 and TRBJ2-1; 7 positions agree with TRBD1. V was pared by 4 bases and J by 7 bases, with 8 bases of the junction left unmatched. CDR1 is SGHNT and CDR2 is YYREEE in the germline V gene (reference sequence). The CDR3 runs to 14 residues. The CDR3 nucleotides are TGTGCCAGCAGCGTGACAGGGTCGTGTAATGAGCAGTTCTTC. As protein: CASSVTGSCNEQFF.

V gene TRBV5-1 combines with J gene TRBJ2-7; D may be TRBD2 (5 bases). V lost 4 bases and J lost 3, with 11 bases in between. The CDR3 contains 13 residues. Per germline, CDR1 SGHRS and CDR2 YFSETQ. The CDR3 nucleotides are TGCGCCAGCAGCCCTGGGGAGATCTACGAGCAGTACTTC. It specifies CASSPGEIYEQYF.

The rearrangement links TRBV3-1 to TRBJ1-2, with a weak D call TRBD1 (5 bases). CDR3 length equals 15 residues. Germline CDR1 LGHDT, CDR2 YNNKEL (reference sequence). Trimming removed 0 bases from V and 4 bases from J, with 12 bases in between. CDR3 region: CASSQDSGFAYGYTF. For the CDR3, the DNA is TGTGCCAGCAGCCAAGACTCAGGGTTTGCCTATGGCTACACCTTC.

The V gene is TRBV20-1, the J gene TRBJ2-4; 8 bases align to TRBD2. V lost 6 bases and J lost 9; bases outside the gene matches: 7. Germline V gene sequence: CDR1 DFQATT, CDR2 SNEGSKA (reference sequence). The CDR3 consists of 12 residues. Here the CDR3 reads CSATTGGVIQYF. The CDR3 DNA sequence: TGCAGTGCGACAACCGGGGGGGTCATTCAGTACTTC.

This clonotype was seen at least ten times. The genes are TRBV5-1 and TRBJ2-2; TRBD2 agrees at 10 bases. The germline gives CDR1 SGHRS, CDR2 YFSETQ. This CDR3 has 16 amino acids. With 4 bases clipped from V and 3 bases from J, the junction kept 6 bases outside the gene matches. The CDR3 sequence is CASSEGTSADTGELFF. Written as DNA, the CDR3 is TGCGCCAGCAGCGAGGGGACTAGCGCTGACACCGGGGAGCTGTTTTTT.

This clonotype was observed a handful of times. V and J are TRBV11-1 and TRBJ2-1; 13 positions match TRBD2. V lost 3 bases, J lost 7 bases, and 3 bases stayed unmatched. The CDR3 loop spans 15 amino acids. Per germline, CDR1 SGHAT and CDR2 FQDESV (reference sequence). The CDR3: CASSFMTSGGNEQFF. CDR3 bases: TGTGCCAGCAGCTTCATGACTAGCGGGGGGAATGAGCAGTTCTTC.

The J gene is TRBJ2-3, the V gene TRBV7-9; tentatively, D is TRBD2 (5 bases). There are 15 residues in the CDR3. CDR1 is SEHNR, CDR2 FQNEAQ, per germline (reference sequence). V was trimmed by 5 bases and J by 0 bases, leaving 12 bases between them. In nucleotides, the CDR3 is TGTGCCAGCAGCCCGGGGTTTGCTAGCACAGATACGCAGTATTTT. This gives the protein CASSPGFASTDTQYF.

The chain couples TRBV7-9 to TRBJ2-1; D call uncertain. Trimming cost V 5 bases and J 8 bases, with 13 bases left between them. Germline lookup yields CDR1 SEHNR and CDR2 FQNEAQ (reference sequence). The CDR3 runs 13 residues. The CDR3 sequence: CASSTGTQDEQFF. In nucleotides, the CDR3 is TGTGCCAGCAGCACCGGCACTCAGGATGAGCAGTTCTTC. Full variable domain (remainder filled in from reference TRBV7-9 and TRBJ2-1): DTGVSQNPRHKITKRGQNVTFRCDPISEHNRLYWYRQTLGQGPEFLTYFQNEAQLEKSRLLSDRFSAERPKGSFSTLEIQRTEQGDSAMYLCASSTGTQDEQFFGPGTRLTVL.

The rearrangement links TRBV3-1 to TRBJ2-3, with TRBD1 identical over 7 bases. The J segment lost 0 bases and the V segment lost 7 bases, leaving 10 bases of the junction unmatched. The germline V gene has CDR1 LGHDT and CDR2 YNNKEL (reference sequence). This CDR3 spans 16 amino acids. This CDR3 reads CASNQGQLTSTDTQYF. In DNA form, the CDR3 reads TGTGCCAGCAACCAGGGACAGCTAACTAGCACAGATACGCAGTATTTT.

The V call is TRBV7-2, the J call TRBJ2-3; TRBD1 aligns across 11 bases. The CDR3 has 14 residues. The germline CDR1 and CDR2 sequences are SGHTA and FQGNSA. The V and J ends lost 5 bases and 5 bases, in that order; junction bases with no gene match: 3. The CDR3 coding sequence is TGTGCCAGCAGCCCCGGGACAGGGGGAGATACGCAGTATTTT. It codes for CASSPGTGGDTQYF.

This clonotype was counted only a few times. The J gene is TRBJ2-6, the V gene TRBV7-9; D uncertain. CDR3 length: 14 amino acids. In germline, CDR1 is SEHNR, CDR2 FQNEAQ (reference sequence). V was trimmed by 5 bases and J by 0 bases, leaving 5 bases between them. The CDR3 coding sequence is TGTGCCAGCAGCGACATCTCTGGGGCCAACGTCCTGACTTTC. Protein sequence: CASSDISGANVLTF. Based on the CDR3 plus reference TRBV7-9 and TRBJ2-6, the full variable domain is DTGVSQNPRHKITKRGQNVTFRCDPISEHNRLYWYRQTLGQGPEFLTYFQNEAQLEKSRLLSDRFSAERPKGSFSTLEIQRTEQGDSAMYLCASSDISGANVLTFGAGSRLTVL.

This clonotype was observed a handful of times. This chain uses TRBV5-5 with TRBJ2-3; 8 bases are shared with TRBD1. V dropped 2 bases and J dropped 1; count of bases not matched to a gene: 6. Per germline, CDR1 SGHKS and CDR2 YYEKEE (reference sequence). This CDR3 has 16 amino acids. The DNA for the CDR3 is TGTGCCAGCAGCTTTTCTTTCAGGGGGCGCACAGATACGCAGTATTTT. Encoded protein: CASSFSFRGRTDTQYF.

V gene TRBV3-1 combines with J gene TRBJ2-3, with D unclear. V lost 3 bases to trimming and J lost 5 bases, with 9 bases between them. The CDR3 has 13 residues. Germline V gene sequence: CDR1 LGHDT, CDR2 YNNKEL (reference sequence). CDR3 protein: CASSQTLGDTQYF. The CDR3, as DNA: TGTGCCAGCAGCCAGACCCTGGGAGATACGCAGTATTTT.

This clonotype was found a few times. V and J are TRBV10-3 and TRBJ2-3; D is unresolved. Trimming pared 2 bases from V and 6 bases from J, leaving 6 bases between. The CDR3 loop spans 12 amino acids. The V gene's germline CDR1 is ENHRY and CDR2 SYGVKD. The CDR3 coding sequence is TGTGCCATCAGTGAGCTAGATGATACGCAGTATTTT. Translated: CAISELDDTQYF.